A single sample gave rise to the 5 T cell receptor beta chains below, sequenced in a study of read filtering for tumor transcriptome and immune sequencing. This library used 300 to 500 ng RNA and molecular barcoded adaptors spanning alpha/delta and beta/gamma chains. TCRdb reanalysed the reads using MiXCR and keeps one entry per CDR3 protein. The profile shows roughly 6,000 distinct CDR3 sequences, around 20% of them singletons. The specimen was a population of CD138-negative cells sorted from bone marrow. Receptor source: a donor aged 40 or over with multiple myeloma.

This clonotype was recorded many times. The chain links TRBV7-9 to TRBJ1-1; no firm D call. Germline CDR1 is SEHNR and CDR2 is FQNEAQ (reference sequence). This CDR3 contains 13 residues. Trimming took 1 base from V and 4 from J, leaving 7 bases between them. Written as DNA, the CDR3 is TGTGCCAGCAGCTTAGTTGCGAGCACTGAAGCTTTCTTT. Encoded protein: CASSLVASTEAFF.

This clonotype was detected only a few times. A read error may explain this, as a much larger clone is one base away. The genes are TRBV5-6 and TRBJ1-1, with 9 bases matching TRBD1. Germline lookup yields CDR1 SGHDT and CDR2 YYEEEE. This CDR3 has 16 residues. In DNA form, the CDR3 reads TGTGCCACAAAACAGGGGGCGACTGGCATGAACACTGAAGCTTCCTTT. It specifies CATKQGATGMNTEASF.

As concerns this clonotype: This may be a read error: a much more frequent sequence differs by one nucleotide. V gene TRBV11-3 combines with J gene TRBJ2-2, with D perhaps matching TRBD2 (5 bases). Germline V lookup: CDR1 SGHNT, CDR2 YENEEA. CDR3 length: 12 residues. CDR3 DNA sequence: TGTGCCAGCAGCAGGAACACCGGGGAGCTGCTTTTT. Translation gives CASSRNTGELLF. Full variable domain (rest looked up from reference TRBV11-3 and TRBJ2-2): EAGVVQSPRYKIIEKKQPVAFWCNPISGHNTLYWYLQNLGQGPELLIRYENEEAVDDSQLPKDRFSAERLKGVDSTLKIQPAELGDSAVYLCASSRNTGELLFGEGSRLTVL.

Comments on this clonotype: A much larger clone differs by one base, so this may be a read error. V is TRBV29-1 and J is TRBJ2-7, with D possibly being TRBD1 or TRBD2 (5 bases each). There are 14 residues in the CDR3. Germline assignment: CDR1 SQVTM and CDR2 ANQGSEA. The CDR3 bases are TGCAGCGTTCTGGGGACCGACCACTCCCACGAGCAGTACTTC. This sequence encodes CSVLGTDHSHEQYF.

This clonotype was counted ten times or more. CDR3 DNA sequence: TGTGCCAGCAGTTTATCGACAGGGTACTACAATGAGCAGTTCTTC. Translated, it gives CASSLSTGYYNEQFF. The chain joins TRBV6-5 to TRBJ2-1; 7 bases align to TRBD1. V trimming: 4 bases; J trimming: 3 bases; junction bases outside the gene matches: 6. Germline CDR1 MNHEY, CDR2 SVGAGI. The CDR3 runs 15 residues.